Detailed here is one TCR beta chain. Each CDR3 protein is one row after TCRdb ran MiXCR on the 5' RACE reads. The sample records under 200,000 distinct CDR3 sequences, approximately 9% being singletons. This specimen belongs to a study of CD8 T cells in ankylosing spondylitis. This CDR3 is built from 20 residues. Germline lookup yields CDR1 SGHVS and CDR2 FNYEAQ. J was trimmed by 0 bases and V by 3 bases; bases with no gene match: 15. This receptor was identified in a female donor with ankylosing spondylitis or in good health (not recorded which). The chain employs TRBV7-6 and TRBJ2-1; 9 bases match TRBD2. Sequencing input: blood, either unsorted or a sorted T cell fraction (not recorded which). In DNA form, the CDR3 reads TGTGCCAGCAGCTTGGGTCCGGGAGGTAGCGGGAGAGGCTCCTACAATGAGCAGTTCTTC. Translated, it gives CASSLGPGGSGRGSYNEQFF.